Below, 8 T cell receptor beta chains from the same sample are listed, as sequenced in a study of human T cells and chemical hapten exposure. Noted time point: patch test 2, 6 weeks after DPC sensitization. Sample treatment: therapeutic diphenylcyclopropenone sensitization with weekly scalp DPC. In TCRdb, the RACE reads were re-called with MiXCR into one record per CDR3 protein. The sample has about 94,000 distinct CDR3 sequences; around 9.3% are singletons. Here the sequenced sample was whole blood, taken in connection with sensitization to the hapten diphenylcyclopropenone (DPC). These receptors were obtained from a woman aged 40 to 55 with alopecia areata. Some clones in this sample may be carry-over from other donors' samples.

This clonotype was seen many times. The rearrangement joins TRBV6-1 to TRBJ2-7; D is possibly TRBD1 or TRBD2 (5 bases each). V was clipped by 6 bases and J by 3 bases, with 15 bases between them. CDR1 and CDR2 from the germline V gene are MNHNS and SASEGT. The CDR3 covers 14 residues. CDR3 in amino acids: CASRETRGVYEQYF. The CDR3 nucleotides read TGTGCCAGCAGAGAAACAAGGGGAGTCTACGAGCAGTACTTC.

This clonotype was detected many times. The chain employs TRBV7-9 and TRBJ2-1; D gene unclear. V lost 5 bases and J lost 0, with 11 bases in between. The germline V gene encodes CDR1 SEHNR and CDR2 FQNEAQ (reference sequence). This CDR3 comprises 15 residues. The CDR3 DNA follows: TGTGCCAGCAGCCGCCTGGGCTCCTCCTACAATGAGCAGTTCTTC. The encoded protein is CASSRLGSSYNEQFF.

The chain uses TRBV28 and TRBJ1-3; 7 nucleotides align to TRBD1. V trimming: 10 bases; J trimming: 0 bases; junction bases outside the gene matches: 18. The CDR3 spans 18 residues. The V gene's germline CDR1 is MDHEN and CDR2 SYDVKM. The CDR3 region has the DNA TGTGCCATCCAGGGCCGGGACAGCACCCTCCCCTCTGGAAACACCATATATTTT. Its translation: CAIQGRDSTLPSGNTIYF. The variable domain in full, with the rest retrieved from reference TRBV28 and TRBJ1-3, is DVKVTQSSRYLVKRTGEKVFLECVQDMDHENMFWYRQDPGLGLRLIYFSYDVKMKEKGDIPEGYSVSREKKERFSLILESASTNQTSMYLCAIQGRDSTLPSGNTIYFGEGSWLTVV.

This clonotype was recorded at least ten times. J is TRBJ1-5 and V is TRBV2; maybe TRBD1 (6 bases). Germline assignment: CDR1 SNHLY and CDR2 FYNNEI. V gave up 7 bases and J gave up 3 bases, with 13 bases separating them. CDR3 length equals 14 residues. The chain's CDR3 is CASTGQGNNQPQHF. In DNA, the CDR3 is TGTGCCAGCACCGGGCAGGGGAACAATCAGCCCCAGCATTTT.

This clonotype was found a few times. The rearrangement links TRBV7-2 to TRBJ2-1; D may be TRBD1 (6 bases). The CDR3 is made up of 15 amino acids. Per germline, CDR1 SGHTA and CDR2 FQGNSA. The V and J ends lost 0 bases and 5 bases respectively, with 11 bases between them. Written as DNA, the CDR3 is TGTGCCAGCAGCTTAGCGCGACAGGTTAACAATGAGCAGTTCTTC. Residues: CASSLARQVNNEQFF.

The rearrangement joins TRBV28 to TRBJ2-7; perhaps TRBD1 as D (5 bases). The germline V gene encodes CDR1 MDHEN and CDR2 SYDVKM. V dropped 7 bases and J dropped 5 bases, with 18 bases sitting between them. There are 14 residues in the CDR3. The CDR3, as DNA: TGTGCCAGCATCCTTAGGGGCAGCAGCCACGAGCAGTACTTC. As protein: CASILRGSSHEQYF. Combining the CDR3 with reference TRBV28 and TRBJ2-7 gives the whole variable domain DVKVTQSSRYLVKRTGEKVFLECVQDMDHENMFWYRQDPGLGLRLIYFSYDVKMKEKGDIPEGYSVSREKKERFSLILESASTNQTSMYLCASILRGSSHEQYFGPGTRLTVT.

This rearrangement joins TRBV7-2 to TRBJ1-2; D remains unclear. The V and J ends lost 1 base and 4 bases respectively, with 10 bases between them. This CDR3 spans 14 amino acids. The germline V gene has CDR1 SGHTA and CDR2 FQGNSA. CDR3: CASSLEFRTYGYTF. CDR3 coding DNA: TGTGCCAGCAGCTTAGAGTTTCGCACCTATGGCTACACCTTC. The variable domain in full, completed from reference TRBV7-2 and TRBJ1-2, reads GAGVSQSPSNKVTEKGKDVELRCDPISGHTALYWYRQSLGQGLEFLIYFQGNSAPDKSGLPSDRFSAERTGGSVSTLTIQRTQQEDSAVYLCASSLEFRTYGYTFGSGTRLTVV.

The chain uses TRBV27 and TRBJ2-7; no definite D call. Germline-derived CDR1 and CDR2 are MNHEY and SMNVEV (reference sequence). Deletions cut 5 bases from V and 2 bases from J, with 16 bases between. The CDR3 contains 15 residues. The chain's CDR3 is CASSPLLLTPYEQYF. The CDR3 DNA follows: TGTGCCAGCAGTCCCCTACTCCTAACCCCCTACGAGCAGTACTTC.